These 30 T cell receptor beta chains were sequenced from one sample in a study of blood T cell repertoires in COVID-19. TCRdb keeps only in-frame clones here, not all; method: immunoSEQ multiplex PCR. The sample records 100,000 to 150,000 clones, about 81% being singletons. Sequencing was performed on peripheral blood. These receptors originate from a woman aged 45-60 years with acute or convalescent COVID-19.

V usage is TRBV9 and J usage is TRBJ2-6, with a weak D call TRBD2 (6 bases). Per the germline V gene, CDR1 is SGDLS and CDR2 is YYNGEE. V lost 6 bases to trimming and J lost 4 bases, with 26 bases between them. The CDR3 runs 19 residues. The CDR3 region is CASKSPPTGTDLGANVLTF. The CDR3 nucleotides read TGTGCCAGCAAGAGCCCCCCGACGGGGACTGACTTAGGGGCCAACGTCCTGACTTTC.

The V gene is TRBV10-3, the J gene TRBJ2-2; the D gene is possibly TRBD2 (6 bases). CDR1 and CDR2 from the germline V gene are ENHRY and SYGVKD. The CDR3 length is 15 residues. With 1 base removed from V and 0 bases from J, the gap between germline ends came to 6 bases. The CDR3 DNA is TGTGCCATCAGTGAGTGGGACTCGAACACCGGGGAGCTGTTTTTT. Translation gives CAISEWDSNTGELFF.

The rearrangement uses TRBV28 and TRBJ2-7; the D gene is possibly TRBD1 (6 bases). The V gene lost 1 base and the J gene lost 3 bases, with 13 bases spanning the gap. Germline-derived CDR1 and CDR2 are MDHEN and SYDVKM. The CDR3 consists of 15 residues. CDR3 region: CASSLLGGSDYEQYF. In nucleotides, the CDR3 is TGTGCCAGCAGTTTATTAGGGGGTTCGGACTACGAGCAGTACTTC.

The chain employs TRBV11-2 and TRBJ2-7; 9 nucleotides line up with TRBD1. The CDR3 covers 13 residues. V gave up 5 bases and J gave up 6 bases; unmatched junction bases: 5. The V gene's germline CDR1 is SGHAT and CDR2 FQNNGV. The CDR3 bases are TGTGCCAGCAGCGCGGACAGGGGCAGCGAGCAGTACTTC. Amino acid sequence: CASSADRGSEQYF.

The V and J genes are TRBV6-6 and TRBJ2-7; D unresolved. CDR3 length equals 11 residues. CDR1 and CDR2 (germline): MNHNY, SVGAGI (reference sequence). Trimming shortened V by 4 bases and J by 5 bases, and 6 bases separated the two germline ends. CDR3 sequence reads: CASSSRDEQYF. CDR3 DNA sequence: TGTGCCAGCAGTTCCCGTGACGAGCAGTACTTC.

The chain carries TRBV9 and TRBJ2-4; maybe TRBD2 (6 bases). Per the germline V gene, CDR1 is SGDLS and CDR2 is YYNGEE. V was pared by 0 bases and J by 0 bases, with 13 bases between. CDR3 size: 17 residues. The CDR3: CASSVGGTQLAKNIQYF. The CDR3 nucleotides read TGTGCCAGCAGCGTAGGAGGGACTCAGTTAGCCAAAAACATTCAGTACTTC.

The chain joins TRBV6-5 to TRBJ1-2, with 7 bases fitting TRBD1. The germline V gene has CDR1 MNHEY and CDR2 SVGAGI. Trimming took 0 bases from V and 6 from J; bases not matched to a gene: 4. The CDR3 length is 14 residues. Written as DNA, the CDR3 is TGTGCCAGCAGTTACTCTGGACAGGCACATGGCTACACCTTC. Translation: CASSYSGQAHGYTF.

This clone has a handful of counts. J is TRBJ1-3 and V is TRBV6-6, with D unclear. The CDR3 has 14 amino acids. Germline V gene sequence: CDR1 MNHNY, CDR2 SVGAGI (reference sequence). Trimming pared 6 bases from V and 2 bases from J, leaving 11 bases between. The CDR3 sequence is CASRPAGTGNTIYF. The CDR3 nucleotides read TGTGCCAGCAGACCCGCTGGCACTGGAAACACCATATATTTT.

Only one count was recorded for this clone. This chain uses TRBV7-2 with TRBJ1-6; 7 bases agree with TRBD1. Germline-derived CDR1 and CDR2 are SGHTA and FQGNSA. V shed 5 bases and J 10 bases; nucleotides not matched to a gene: 11. The CDR3 is 15 amino acids. Written as DNA, the CDR3 is TGTGCCAGCAGCCCTACAGGGGAGTTATACTCACCCCTCCACTTT. Translation gives CASSPTGELYSPLHF.

J is TRBJ1-6 and V is TRBV28; D is unclear. This CDR3 has 15 residues. Germline V gene lookup returns CDR1 MDHEN and CDR2 SYDVKM. Trimming removed 5 bases at V and 7 bases at J, with 15 bases between. CDR3 loop: CASSPGDKRNSPLHF. CDR3 nucleotide sequence: TGTGCCAGCAGTCCCGGCGATAAGCGGAATTCACCCCTCCACTTT.

The genes are TRBV9 and TRBJ1-4; TRBD1 aligns across 7 bases. The CDR3 sequence is 14 residues long. CDR1 and CDR2 (germline): SGDLS, YYNGEE. The V segment lost 0 bases and the J segment 5 bases; nucleotides outside the gene matches: 1. The CDR3 reads CASSVGGQNEKLFF. The CDR3 DNA follows: TGTGCCAGCAGCGTAGGGGGACAGAATGAAAAACTGTTTTTT.

The chain links TRBV5-1 to TRBJ2-2; 8 positions agree with TRBD1. CDR1 and CDR2 (germline): SGHRS, YFSETQ. V shed 8 bases and J 4 bases; nucleotides not matched to a gene: 7. CDR3 length: 14 amino acids. DNA of the CDR3: TGCGCCAGTTCGCCAGGGGGCCGCACCGGGGAGCTGTTTTTT. Encoded protein: CASSPGGRTGELFF.

About this clone: Other DNA sequences of this sample code for an identical CDR3. The chain has TRBV12-3 or TRBV12-4 and TRBJ1-5; D uncertain. The CDR3 totals 13 residues. Between the trimmed V and J ends, which lost 3 bases and 1 base, there was a span of 4 bases. CDR3 sequence reads: CASSFGSNQPQHF. The CDR3 DNA follows: TGTGCCAGCAGTTTCGGGAGCAATCAGCCCCAGCATTTT.

In its sample, this clone was seen once. The chain employs TRBV11-2 and TRBJ2-2; 7 positions agree with TRBD1. V dropped 5 bases and J dropped 4; count of bases not matched to a gene: 10. The germline V gene has CDR1 SGHAT and CDR2 FQNNGV. The CDR3 consists of 16 residues. CDR3 in amino acids: CASSRRQGSPTGELFF. The CDR3 DNA follows: TGTGCCAGCAGCCGTCGACAGGGAAGCCCCACCGGGGAGCTGTTTTTT.

This chain links TRBV27 with TRBJ2-7; D unclear. The germline V gene has CDR1 MNHEY and CDR2 SMNVEV (reference sequence). The CDR3 sequence is 14 residues long. Trimming cost V 0 bases and J 0 bases, with 6 bases left between them. The CDR3 DNA is TGTGCCAGCAGTTTATCGGCAGTCTCCTACGAGCAGTACTTC. Protein sequence: CASSLSAVSYEQYF.

V and J are TRBV10-2 and TRBJ1-2; TRBD1 matches at 7 bases. Germline CDR1 reads WSHSY; CDR2 reads SAAADI. The junction had 9 bases not matched to a gene; V was cut back by 6 bases and J by 5 bases. This CDR3 has 14 amino acids. This chain's CDR3 is CASSPDRDGYGYTF. Here the CDR3 DNA reads TGCGCCAGCAGCCCTGACAGGGACGGGTATGGCTACACCTTC.

The chain carries TRBV18 and TRBJ1-1; no definite D call. Trimming removed 0 bases at V and 1 base at J, with 9 bases between. The CDR3 is 15 amino acids. Germline V gene lookup returns CDR1 KGHSH and CDR2 LQKENI. CDR3 in DNA: TGTGCCAGCTCACCACCGCGCGGAGGGAACACTGAAGCTTTCTTT. Amino acids: CASSPPRGGNTEAFF.

The rearrangement links TRBV6-5 to TRBJ1-2; D ambiguous. From germline, CDR1 is MNHEY and CDR2 SVGAGI. V lost 6 bases and J lost 7, with 15 bases in between. There are 13 residues in the CDR3. This CDR3 reads CASRVTDLLGYTF. CDR3 bases: TGTGCCAGCAGGGTTACAGATCTACTTGGCTACACCTTC.

The V gene is TRBV7-9, the J gene TRBJ1-1, with 7 positions matching TRBD1. CDR1 is SEHNR and CDR2 is FQNEAQ in the germline V gene (reference sequence). The J segment lost 6 bases and the V segment lost 6 bases, leaving 13 bases of the junction unmatched. The CDR3 is 15 amino acids. DNA of the CDR3: TGTGCCAGCAGTCCCTCAGGGGGGCGCCGGGCTGAAGCTTTCTTT. It translates to CASSPSGGRRAEAFF.

Of note for this clone: This CDR3 is also generated by other DNA sequences in the sample. The genes are TRBV28 and TRBJ1-2; TRBD1 agrees at 8 bases. CDR1 MDHEN and CDR2 SYDVKM come from the germline V gene. The CDR3 consists of 12 residues. Trimming took 6 bases from V and 4 from J; bases not matched to a gene: 1. CDR3 sequence reads: CASRQGAYGYTF. The DNA of the CDR3 is TGTGCCAGCAGGCAGGGGGCCTATGGCTACACCTTC.

The chain combines TRBV10-3 with TRBJ2-3; 7 bases fit TRBD2. After removal of 3 bases from V and 7 bases from J, the junction contained 10 bases not matched to a gene. The CDR3 length is 15 residues. Per the germline V gene, CDR1 is ENHRY and CDR2 is SYGVKD. In DNA, the CDR3 is TGTGCCATCAGTGATCCTGGCGGGGGAAATTATACGCAGTATTTT. It encodes CAISDPGGGNYTQYF.

This sequence joins TRBV5-1 and TRBJ2-5; no clear D. Trimming stripped 4 bases from V and 4 bases from J, with 11 bases between. Germline V CDR1 and CDR2: SGHRS, YFSETQ. CDR3 size: 13 residues. CDR3 DNA: TGCGCCAGCAGCGCCCGCCTAGGAGAGACCCAGTACTTC. Its translation: CASSARLGETQYF.

The rearrangement links TRBV18 to TRBJ1-1; 7 nucleotides match TRBD1. V lost 5 bases and J lost 5; bases outside the gene matches: 5. This CDR3 contains 13 residues. CDR1 is KGHSH, CDR2 LQKENI, per germline. The CDR3: CASSWTGRTEAFF. The CDR3 nucleotides read TGTGCCAGCTCATGGACAGGAAGGACTGAAGCTTTCTTT. The full variable domain, its missing parts supplied by reference TRBV18 and TRBJ1-1, is NAGVMQNPRHLVRRRGQEARLRCSPMKGHSHVYWYRQLPEEGLKFMVYLQKENIIDESGMPKERFSAEFPKEGPSILRIQQVVRGDSAAYFCASSWTGRTEAFFGQGTRLTVV.

This chain joins TRBV13 and TRBJ1-1; the match to TRBD1 covers 10 bases. CDR1 and CDR2 (germline): PRHDT, FYEKMQ (reference sequence). J lost 0 bases, V lost 5 bases, and 18 bases had no gene match. The CDR3 is 20 amino acids. CDR3 nucleotide sequence: TGTGCCAGCAGCCTACGCCGGGACAGGGGTGTTGGGCAAATGAACACTGAAGCTTTCTTT. It codes for CASSLRRDRGVGQMNTEAFF.

The V gene is TRBV15, the J gene TRBJ1-1, with D tentatively TRBD1 (5 bases). The germline gives CDR1 LNHNV, CDR2 YYDKDF (reference sequence). Trimming took 5 bases from V and 2 from J, leaving 12 bases between them. The CDR3 totals 14 residues. Here the CDR3 reads CATSPRVTNTEAFF. In nucleotides, the CDR3 is TGTGCCACCAGCCCCAGGGTTACAAACACTGAAGCTTTCTTT.

The rearrangement joins TRBV6-5 to TRBJ2-7; 8 nucleotides align to TRBD2. Germline CDR1 reads MNHEY; CDR2 reads SVGAGI. This CDR3 comprises 15 residues. The V gene end was trimmed by 6 bases and the J gene end by 0 bases; junction bases not matched to a gene: 7. CDR3 residues: CASRGSGTSSYEQYF. Written as DNA, the CDR3 is TGTGCCAGCAGGGGATCCGGGACTAGCTCCTACGAGCAGTACTTC.

The V gene is TRBV2, the J gene TRBJ2-1; 9 bases agree with TRBD2. The ends lost 7 bases at V and 7 bases at J; junction bases unmatched: 11. The germline V gene encodes CDR1 SNHLY and CDR2 FYNNEI. The CDR3 sequence is 15 residues long. The chain's CDR3 is CASMEASGTRNEQFF. The CDR3, as DNA: TGTGCCAGCATGGAGGCTAGCGGGACACGGAATGAGCAGTTCTTC.

The chain is built from TRBV5-1 and TRBJ1-1; D not resolved. This CDR3 has 13 amino acids. V was cut by 4 bases and J by 1 base, with 8 bases left in between. The germline V gene has CDR1 SGHRS and CDR2 YFSETQ. CDR3: CASSVYTNTEAFF. CDR3 nucleotide sequence: TGCGCCAGCAGCGTGTACACGAACACTGAAGCTTTCTTT. Full variable domain (outside the CDR3, taken from reference TRBV5-1 and TRBJ1-1): KAGVTQTPRYLIKTRGQQVTLSCSPISGHRSVSWYQQTPGQGLQFLFEYFSETQRNKGNFPGRFSGRQFSNSRSEMNVSTLELGDSALYLCASSVYTNTEAFFGQGTRLTVV.

This clone was observed a few times. This chain links TRBV20-1 with TRBJ1-2; 7 bases match TRBD1. This CDR3 has 14 residues. Germline V gene sequence: CDR1 DFQATT, CDR2 SNEGSKA (reference sequence). The trim removed 3 bases at V and 4 bases at J, leaving 8 bases unmatched. CDR3 sequence: CSASQGDGGYGYTF. CDR3 nucleotide sequence: TGCAGTGCTAGTCAGGGGGACGGGGGCTATGGCTACACCTTC.

In its sample, this clone was seen once. The genes are TRBV2 and TRBJ1-6; D remains unclear. In germline, CDR1 is SNHLY, CDR2 FYNNEI. The V end was cut by 7 bases, the J end by 12 bases, with 13 bases between. The CDR3 has 12 residues. CDR3 coding DNA: TGTGCCAGCAAGGGCCCTAGCCGACCCCTCCACTTT. Protein product: CASKGPSRPLHF.